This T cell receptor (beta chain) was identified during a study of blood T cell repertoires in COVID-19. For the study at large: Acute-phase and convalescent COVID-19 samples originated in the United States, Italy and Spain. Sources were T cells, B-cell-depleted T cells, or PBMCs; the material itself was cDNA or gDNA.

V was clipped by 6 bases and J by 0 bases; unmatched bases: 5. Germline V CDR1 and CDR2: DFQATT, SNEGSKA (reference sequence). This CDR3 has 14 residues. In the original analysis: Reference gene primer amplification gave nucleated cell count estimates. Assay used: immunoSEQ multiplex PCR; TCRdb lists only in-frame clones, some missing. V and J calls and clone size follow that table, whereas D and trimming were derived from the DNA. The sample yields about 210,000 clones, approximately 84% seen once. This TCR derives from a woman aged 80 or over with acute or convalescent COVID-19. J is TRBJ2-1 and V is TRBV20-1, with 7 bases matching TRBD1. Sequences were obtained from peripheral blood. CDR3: CSASRGPSYNEQFF. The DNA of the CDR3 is TGCAGTGCCAGTAGGGGGCCCTCCTACAATGAGCAGTTCTTC.